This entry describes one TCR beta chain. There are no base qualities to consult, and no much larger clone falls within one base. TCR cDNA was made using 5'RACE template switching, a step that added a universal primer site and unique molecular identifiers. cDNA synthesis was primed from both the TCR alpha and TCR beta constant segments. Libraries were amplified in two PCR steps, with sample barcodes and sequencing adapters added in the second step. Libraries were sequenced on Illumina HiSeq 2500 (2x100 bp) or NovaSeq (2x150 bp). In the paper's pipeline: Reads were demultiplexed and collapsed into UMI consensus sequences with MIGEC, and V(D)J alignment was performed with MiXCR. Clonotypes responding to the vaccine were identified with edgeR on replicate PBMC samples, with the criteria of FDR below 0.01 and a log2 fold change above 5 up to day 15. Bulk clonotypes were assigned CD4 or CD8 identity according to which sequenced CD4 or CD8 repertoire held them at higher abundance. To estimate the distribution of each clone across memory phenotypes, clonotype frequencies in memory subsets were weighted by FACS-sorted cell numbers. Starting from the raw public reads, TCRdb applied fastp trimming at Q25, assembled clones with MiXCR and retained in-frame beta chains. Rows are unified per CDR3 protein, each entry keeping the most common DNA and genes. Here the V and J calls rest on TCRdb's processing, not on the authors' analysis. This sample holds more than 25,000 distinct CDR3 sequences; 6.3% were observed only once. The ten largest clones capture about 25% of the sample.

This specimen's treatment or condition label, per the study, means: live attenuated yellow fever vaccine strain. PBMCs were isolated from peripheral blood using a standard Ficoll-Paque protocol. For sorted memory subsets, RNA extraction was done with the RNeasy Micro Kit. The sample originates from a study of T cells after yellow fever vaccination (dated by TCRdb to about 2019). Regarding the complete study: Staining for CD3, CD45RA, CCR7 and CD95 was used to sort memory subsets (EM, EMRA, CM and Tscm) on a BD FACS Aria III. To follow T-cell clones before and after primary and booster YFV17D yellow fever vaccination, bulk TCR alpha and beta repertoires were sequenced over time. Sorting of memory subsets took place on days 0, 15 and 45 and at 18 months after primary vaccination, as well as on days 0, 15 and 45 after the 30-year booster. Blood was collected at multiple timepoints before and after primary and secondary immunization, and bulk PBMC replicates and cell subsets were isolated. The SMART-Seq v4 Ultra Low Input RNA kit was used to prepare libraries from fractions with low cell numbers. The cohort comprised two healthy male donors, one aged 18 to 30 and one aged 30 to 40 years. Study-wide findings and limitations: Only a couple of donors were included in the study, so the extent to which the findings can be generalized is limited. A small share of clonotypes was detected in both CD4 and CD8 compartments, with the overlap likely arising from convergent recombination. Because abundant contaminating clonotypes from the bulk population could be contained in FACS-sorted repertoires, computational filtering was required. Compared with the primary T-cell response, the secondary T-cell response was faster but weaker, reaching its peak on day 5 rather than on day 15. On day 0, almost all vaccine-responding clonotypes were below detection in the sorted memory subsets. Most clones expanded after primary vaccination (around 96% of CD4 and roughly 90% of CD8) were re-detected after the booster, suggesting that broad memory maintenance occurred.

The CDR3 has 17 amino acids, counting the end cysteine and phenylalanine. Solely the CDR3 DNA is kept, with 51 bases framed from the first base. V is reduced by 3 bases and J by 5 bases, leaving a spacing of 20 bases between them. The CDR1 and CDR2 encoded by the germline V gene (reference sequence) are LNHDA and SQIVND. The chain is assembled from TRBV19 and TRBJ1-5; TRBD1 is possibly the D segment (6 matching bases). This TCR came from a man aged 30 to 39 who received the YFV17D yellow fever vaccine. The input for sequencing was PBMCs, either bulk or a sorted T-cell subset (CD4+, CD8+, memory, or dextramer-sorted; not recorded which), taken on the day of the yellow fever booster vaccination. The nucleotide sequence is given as TGTGCCAGTAGTATTTTCGTCCCAATTAAGGGGGATCAGCCCCAGCATTTT. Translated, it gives CASSIFVPIKGDQPQHF. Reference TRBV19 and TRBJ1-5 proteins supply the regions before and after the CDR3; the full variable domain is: DGGITQSPKYLFRKEGQNVTLSCEQNLNHDAMYWYRQDPGQGLRLIYYSQIVNDFQKGDIAEGYSVSREKKESFPLTVTSAQKNPTAFYLCASSIFVPIKGDQPQHFGDGTRLSIL.